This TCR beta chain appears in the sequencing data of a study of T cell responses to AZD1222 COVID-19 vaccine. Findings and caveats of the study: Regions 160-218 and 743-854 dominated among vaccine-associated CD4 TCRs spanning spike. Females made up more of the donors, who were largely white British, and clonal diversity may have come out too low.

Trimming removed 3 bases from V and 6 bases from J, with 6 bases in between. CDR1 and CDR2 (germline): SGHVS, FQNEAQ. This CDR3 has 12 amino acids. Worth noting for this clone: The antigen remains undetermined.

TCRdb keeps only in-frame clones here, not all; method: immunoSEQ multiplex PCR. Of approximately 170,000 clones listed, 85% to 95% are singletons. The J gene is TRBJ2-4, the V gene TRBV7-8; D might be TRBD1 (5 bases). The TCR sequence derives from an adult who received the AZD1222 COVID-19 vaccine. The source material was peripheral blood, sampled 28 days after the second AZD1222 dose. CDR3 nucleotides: TGTGCCAGCAGCTTTGACAGAAACATTCAGTACTTC. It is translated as CASSFDRNIQYF.